The source of this T cell receptor (beta chain) is a study of blood T cell repertoires in COVID-19. In the study overall: Italy, Spain and the United States were the sources of the convalescent and acute COVID-19 samples. The analysed material was cDNA or gDNA that came from T cells, B-cell-depleted T cells, or PBMCs.

Losses at the gene ends were 5 bases for V and 3 bases for J; bases not matched to a gene: 3. CDR1 and CDR2 (germline): GTSNPN, SVGIG (reference sequence). The CDR3 is 13 amino acids. Original handling: Researchers report that nucleated cell counts were estimated from reference gene primer amplification. The repertoire was sequenced with immunoSEQ multiplex PCR; TCRdb's copy has only in-frame clones and lacks some. V, J and clone size reflect that table, while D and trimming were determined from the DNA. The sample consists of 150,000 or so clones, more than 75% of them appearing once. V is TRBV30 and J is TRBJ1-2; 10 bases map to TRBD1. This clonotype was sampled from a man between 60 and 75 years old with active or convalescent COVID-19. The sample comprised peripheral blood. CDR3 residues: CAWDRGPDYGYTF. As DNA, the CDR3 is TGTGCCTGGGACAGGGGGCCGGACTATGGCTACACCTTC.